Listed below are T cell receptor beta chains from one sample, sequenced in a study of cytomegalovirus exposure and HLA in healthy donors. Profiled with immunoSEQ multiplex PCR; TCRdb holds only in-frame clones, not every one. The repertoire holds more than 95,000 clones, with more than 80% as singletons. The sample taken for sequencing was PBMCs. The receptor set was obtained from a man younger than 45 in good health and CMV-seropositive. Both conserved end residues are part of each CDR3. A D gene is named only where the DNA matches it firmly. Only some rows state a clone size, as once, few, many or a class for expanded clones.

D | size | length | J | V | DNA | CDR3
TRBD1 | NA | 15 | TRBJ2-3 | TRBV11-3 | TGTGCCAGCAGCAACCGGGACAGCCATACAGATACGCAGTATTTT | CASSNRDSHTDTQYF
TRBD1 | NA | 19 | TRBJ2-3 | TRBV7-9 | TGTGCCAGCAGCTCACCATACAAAGTAGGGACAGGGAGGGGAGATACGCAGTATTTT | CASSSPYKVGTGRGDTQYF
TRBD1 | NA | 15 | TRBJ1-1 | TRBV11-1 | TGTGCCAGCAGCTTACTTACAGGGACAGACTTGGTTGCTTTCTTT | CASSLLTGTDLVAFF
TRBD1 | NA | 16 | TRBJ1-3 | TRBV6-6 | TGTGCCAGCAGTCAGGACAGGGGTGAAACTGGAAACACCATATATTTT | CASSQDRGETGNTIYF
NA | NA | 14 | TRBJ1-1 | TRBV5-4 | TGTGCCAGCAGCTTAGGGGAAAGAAACACTGAAGCTTTCTTT | CASSLGERNTEAFF
TRBD1 | NA | 15 | TRBJ2-3 | TRBV6-1 | TGTGCCAGCAGTGACCAGGGGGCCGGACCAGATACGCAGTATTTT | CASSDQGAGPDTQYF
TRBD1 | NA | 15 | TRBJ2-1 | TRBV9 | TGTGCCAGCAGCCTCCACCGGGACAGCTACAATGAGCAGTTCTTC | CASSLHRDSYNEQFF
NA | NA | 13 | TRBJ2-2 | TRBV2 | TGTGCCAGCGCGGCAGGGCTCACCGGGGAGCTGTTTTTT | CASAAGLTGELFF
NA | NA | 14 | TRBJ1-3 | TRBV6-6 | TGTGCCAGCACCCCCGGGTTGTCTGGAAACACCATATATTTT | CASTPGLSGNTIYF
NA | NA | 13 | TRBJ1-5 | TRBV2 | TGTGCCAGCAACCCAGAGGTCAATCAGCCCCAGCATTTT | CASNPEVNQPQHF
TRBD1 | NA | 17 | TRBJ1-3 | TRBV2 | TGTGCCAGCAGTAAAGGGGGGAACAGGGGAGCTGGAAACACCATATATTTT | CASSKGGNRGAGNTIYF
NA | NA | 15 | TRBJ2-5 | TRBV4-1 | TGCGCCAGCAGCCAAGAGGGGCCGCCCCAAGAGACCCAGTACTTC | CASSQEGPPQETQYF
TRBD2 | once | 18 | TRBJ2-3 | TRBV6-1 | TGTGCCAGTAGTGAAGGAAGGGACTACAGGAAGGTGGCAGATACGCAGTATTTT | CASSEGRDYRKVADTQYF
NA | NA | 14 | TRBJ1-3 | TRBV4-2 | TGTGCCAGCAGCAAGGGGTTCTCTGGAAACACCATATATTTT | CASSKGFSGNTIYF
TRBD1 | NA | 14 | TRBJ2-5 | TRBV9 | TGTGCCAGCAGCGTCGCAGGGGGCGCGGAGACCCAGTACTTC | CASSVAGGAETQYF
NA | NA | 13 | TRBJ1-6 | TRBV30 | TGTGCCTGGAAGACAGGTGATAATTCACCCCTCCACTTT | CAWKTGDNSPLHF
NA | few | 14 | TRBJ1-6 | TRBV6-1 | TGTGCCAGCAGTGAAGGACAGGCCGCGGTACCCCTCCACTTT | CASSEGQAAVPLHF
TRBD1 | once | 14 | TRBJ2-7 | TRBV25-1 | TGTGCCAGCAGCGAGGGGACAGGGGTTTACGAGCAGTACTTC | CASSEGTGVYEQYF
TRBD1 | NA | 14 | TRBJ1-4 | TRBV5-1 | TGCGCCAGCAGCCCGACAGGGGGCCGTGAAAAACTGTTTTTT | CASSPTGGREKLFF
NA | NA | 15 | TRBJ2-6 | TRBV5-1 | TGCGCCAGCAGTCGGGACTCCGAGGGGGCCAACGTCCTGACTTTC | CASSRDSEGANVLTF
NA | once | 11 | TRBJ1-2 | TRBV5-6 | TGTGCCAGCAGCTTCTACCGTGGCTACACCTTC | CASSFYRGYTF
NA | NA | 12 | TRBJ1-2 | TRBV19 | TGTGCCAGTAGTATGGGGCAGAATGGCTACACCTTC | CASSMGQNGYTF
TRBD2 | NA | 19 | TRBJ2-7 | TRBV4-1 | TGCGCCAGCAGCCAAGGACTAGCGGGGGGGCCTTTTCGGTCCTACGAGCAGTACTTC | CASSQGLAGGPFRSYEQYF
TRBD1 | NA | 16 | TRBJ1-4 | TRBV27 | TGTGCCAGCAGTACAAATTACGGGACAGGGTTTGAAAAACTGTTTTTT | CASSTNYGTGFEKLFF
NA | NA | 17 | TRBJ1-6 | TRBV5-1 | TGCGCCAGCAGCCGGGGGGACGGCGGCCTAAAGAATTCACCCCTCCACTTT | CASSRGDGGLKNSPLHF
NA | NA | 10 | TRBJ2-5 | TRBV20-1 | TGCAGTGTCCCTCAGGAGACCCAGTACTTC | CSVPQETQYF
NA | NA | 14 | TRBJ2-1 | TRBV9 | TGTGCCAGCAGCCCGAGAGGGGGAACTGATGAGCAGTTCTTC | CASSPRGGTDEQFF
TRBD2 | NA | 19 | TRBJ2-1 | TRBV19 | TGTGCCAGTAGTACCCCCGGGACTAGCGGGGGGCCTACCTACAATGAGCAGTTCTTC | CASSTPGTSGGPTYNEQFF
NA | NA | 11 | TRBJ1-3 | TRBV27 | TGTGCCACCCTACAGGGAAACACCATATATTTT | CATLQGNTIYF
NA | NA | 15 | TRBJ1-3 | TRBV2 | TGTGCCAGCAGTTCCCGCGAGGGAACTGGAAACACCATATATTTT | CASSSREGTGNTIYF
TRBD2 | NA | 13 | TRBJ2-2 | TRBV9 | TGTGCCAGCACCTGGGGGGGCACCGGGGAGCTGTTTTTT | CASTWGGTGELFF
NA | NA | 12 | TRBJ1-1 | TRBV5-1 | TGCGCCAGCGAGGGTTTGGACACTGAAGCTTTCTTT | CASEGLDTEAFF
TRBD2 | NA | 16 | TRBJ2-3 | TRBV29-1 | TGCAGCGTTGAAGATGTACTAGCGGGGTACACAGATACGCAGTATTTT | CSVEDVLAGYTDTQYF
TRBD1 | NA | 18 | TRBJ1-4 | TRBV18 | TGTGCCAGCTCACCCCCGGGACAGGGGGCGTTGGAGTTAGAAAAACTGTTTTTT | CASSPPGQGALELEKLFF
NA | few | 14 | TRBJ1-6 | TRBV14 | TGTGCCAGCGCCGTGGCAGGGGAGGGATCACCCCTCCACTTT | CASAVAGEGSPLHF
TRBD2 | NA | 17 | TRBJ2-7 | TRBV29-1 | TGCAGCGTTGTGGAGACTAGCCCCAGTAGGATCTCCTACGAGCAGTATTTC | CSVVETSPSRISYEQYF
NA | NA | 16 | TRBJ1-4 | TRBV5-1 | TGCGCCAGCTCCTCGGGGGGTAGTGCGACTAATGAAAAACTGTTTTTT | CASSSGGSATNEKLFF
TRBD1 | NA | 13 | TRBJ2-7 | TRBV19 | TGTGCCAGTAGTCGGGACAGGGACAACGAGCAGTACTTC | CASSRDRDNEQYF
TRBD1 | few | 15 | TRBJ2-7 | TRBV2 | TGTGCCAGCAGTGAAGGTTCAGGGGGAACCTACGAGCAGTACTTC | CASSEGSGGTYEQYF
TRBD1 | NA | 13 | TRBJ1-2 | TRBV29-1 | TGCAGCGTTGGGACAGGGGTATTGGGTGGCTACACCTTC | CSVGTGVLGGYTF
NA | NA | 15 | TRBJ1-4 | TRBV19 | TGTGCCAGTAGGGAGGACGGAGCAACTAATGAAAAACTGTTTTTT | CASREDGATNEKLFF
NA | NA | 13 | TRBJ1-6 | TRBV7-9 | TGTTCCAGCAGCTTAGACTCCAATTCACCCCTCCACTTT | CSSSLDSNSPLHF
TRBD2 | few | 16 | TRBJ2-3 | TRBV4-1 | TGCGCCAGCAGCCAAGTTGCGGGACTAGGCACAGATACGCAGTATTTT | CASSQVAGLGTDTQYF
TRBD2 | once | 16 | TRBJ2-3 | TRBV4-2 | TGTGCCAGCAGCCAAATGACTAGCGGGGCCACGGATACGCAGTATTTT | CASSQMTSGATDTQYF
TRBD2 | NA | 16 | TRBJ2-5 | TRBV4-1 | TGCGCCAGCAGCCAATACCCCGGACTAGCGGGGCAGACCCAGTACTTC | CASSQYPGLAGQTQYF
NA | once | 16 | TRBJ1-5 | TRBV27 | TGTGCCAGCAGTCCGATCGCAGGGTCGGGTCTTCGGCCCCAGCATTTT | CASSPIAGSGLRPQHF
NA | NA | 16 | TRBJ2-3 | TRBV5-1 | TGCGCCAGCAGCTTGGTTAAACAGTCTAGCACAGATACGCAGTATTTT | CASSLVKQSSTDTQYF
NA | NA | 15 | TRBJ1-1 | TRBV4-2 | TGTGCCAGCAGCCAAGGGGAGGGGAGGGACACTGAAGCTTTCTTT | CASSQGEGRDTEAFF
NA | NA | 17 | TRBJ1-4 | TRBV5-1 | TGCGCCAGCAGCTCCCCTGGTACGGCAGGGTCGGGTGAAAAACTGTTTTTT | CASSSPGTAGSGEKLFF
TRBD1 | NA | 15 | TRBJ1-2 | TRBV18 | TGTGCCAGCTCGTCTACGGGACAGGGGGGATATGGCTACACCTTC | CASSSTGQGGYGYTF
TRBD1 | once | 16 | TRBJ1-6 | TRBV2 | TGTGCCAGCAGTGATGGACAGGACCCCTATAATTCACCCCTCCACTTT | CASSDGQDPYNSPLHF
NA | NA | 11 | TRBJ1-3 | TRBV14 | TGTGCCAGCAGCCTTCTAAACACCATATATTTT | CASSLLNTIYF
NA | NA | 15 | TRBJ2-2 | TRBV4-1 | TGCGCCAGCAGCTCAACAACAGCGAACACCGGGGAGCTGTTTTTT | CASSSTTANTGELFF